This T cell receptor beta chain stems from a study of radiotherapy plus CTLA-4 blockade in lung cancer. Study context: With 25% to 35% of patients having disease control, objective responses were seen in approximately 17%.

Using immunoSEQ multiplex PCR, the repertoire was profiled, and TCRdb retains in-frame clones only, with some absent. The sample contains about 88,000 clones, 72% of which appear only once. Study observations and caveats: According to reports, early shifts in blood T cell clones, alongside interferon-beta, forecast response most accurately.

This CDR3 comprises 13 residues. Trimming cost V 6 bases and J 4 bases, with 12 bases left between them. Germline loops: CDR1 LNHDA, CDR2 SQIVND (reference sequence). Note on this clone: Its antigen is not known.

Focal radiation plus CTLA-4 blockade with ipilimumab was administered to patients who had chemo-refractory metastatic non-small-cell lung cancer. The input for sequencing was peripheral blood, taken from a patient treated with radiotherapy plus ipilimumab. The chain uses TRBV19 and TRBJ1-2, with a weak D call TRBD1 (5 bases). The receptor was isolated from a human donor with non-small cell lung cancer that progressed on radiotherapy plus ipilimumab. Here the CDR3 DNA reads TGTGCCAGTAGGACAGACGGGAGCTATGGCTACACCTTC. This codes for CASRTDGSYGYTF.